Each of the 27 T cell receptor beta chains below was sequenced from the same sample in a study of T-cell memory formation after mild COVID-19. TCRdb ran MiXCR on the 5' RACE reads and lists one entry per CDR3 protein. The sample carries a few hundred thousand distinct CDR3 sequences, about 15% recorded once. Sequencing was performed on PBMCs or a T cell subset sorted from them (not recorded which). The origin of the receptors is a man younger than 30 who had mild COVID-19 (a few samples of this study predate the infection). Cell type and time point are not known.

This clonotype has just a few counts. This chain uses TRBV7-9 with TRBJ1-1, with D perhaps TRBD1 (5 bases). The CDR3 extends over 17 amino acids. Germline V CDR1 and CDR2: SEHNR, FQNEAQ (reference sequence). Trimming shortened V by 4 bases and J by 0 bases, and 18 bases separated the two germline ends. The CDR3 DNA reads TGTGCCAGCAGCTCGGGGGGTGCGGGACTGATGAACACTGAAGCTTTCTTT. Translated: CASSSGGAGLMNTEAFF.

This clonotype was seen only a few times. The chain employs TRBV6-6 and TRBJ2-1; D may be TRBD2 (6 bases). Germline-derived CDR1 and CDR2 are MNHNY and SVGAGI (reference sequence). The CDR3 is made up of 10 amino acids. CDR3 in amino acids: CASGKNEQFF. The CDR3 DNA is TGTGCTAGCGGAAAGAATGAGCAGTTCTTC.

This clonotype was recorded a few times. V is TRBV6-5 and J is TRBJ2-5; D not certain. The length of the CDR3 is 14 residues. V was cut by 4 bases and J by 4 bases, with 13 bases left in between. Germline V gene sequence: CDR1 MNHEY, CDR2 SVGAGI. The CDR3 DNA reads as TGTGCCAGCAGTTTGTACGCGGATTCAGAGACCCAGTACTTC. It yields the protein CASSLYADSETQYF.

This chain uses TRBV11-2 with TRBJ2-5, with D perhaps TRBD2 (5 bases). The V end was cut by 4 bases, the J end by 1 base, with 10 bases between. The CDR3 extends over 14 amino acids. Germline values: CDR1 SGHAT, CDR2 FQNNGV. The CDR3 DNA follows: TGTGCCAGCAGCTGGAGGACCACCCAAGAGACCCAGTACTTC. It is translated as CASSWRTTQETQYF.

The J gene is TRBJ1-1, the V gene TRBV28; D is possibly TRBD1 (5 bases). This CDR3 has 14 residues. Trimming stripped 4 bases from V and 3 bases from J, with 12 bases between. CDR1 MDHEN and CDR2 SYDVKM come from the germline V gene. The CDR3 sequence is CASSWGGAHTEAFF. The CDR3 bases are TGTGCCAGCAGTTGGGGAGGGGCGCACACTGAAGCTTTCTTT.

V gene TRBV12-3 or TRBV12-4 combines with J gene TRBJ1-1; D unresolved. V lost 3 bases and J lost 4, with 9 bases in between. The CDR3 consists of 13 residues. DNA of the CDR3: TGTGCCAGCAGTTTTCCCTCGCGCACTGAAGCTTTCTTT. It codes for CASSFPSRTEAFF.

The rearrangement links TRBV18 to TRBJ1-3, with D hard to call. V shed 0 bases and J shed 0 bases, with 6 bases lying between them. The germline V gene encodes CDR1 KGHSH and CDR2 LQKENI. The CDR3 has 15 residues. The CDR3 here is CASSPPSYSGNTIYF. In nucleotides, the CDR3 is TGTGCCAGCTCACCACCGAGTTACTCTGGAAACACCATATATTTT. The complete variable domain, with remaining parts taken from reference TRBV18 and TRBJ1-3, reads NAGVMQNPRHLVRRRGQEARLRCSPMKGHSHVYWYRQLPEEGLKFMVYLQKENIIDESGMPKERFSAEFPKEGPSILRIQQVVRGDSAAYFCASSPPSYSGNTIYFGEGSWLTVV.

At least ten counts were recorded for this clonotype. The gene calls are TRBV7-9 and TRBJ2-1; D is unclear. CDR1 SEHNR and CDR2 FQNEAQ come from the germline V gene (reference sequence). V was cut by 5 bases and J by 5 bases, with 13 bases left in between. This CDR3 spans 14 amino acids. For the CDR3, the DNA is TGTGCCAGCAGCCCCCAGGCGGCCAACAATGAGCAGTTCTTC. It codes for CASSPQAANNEQFF.

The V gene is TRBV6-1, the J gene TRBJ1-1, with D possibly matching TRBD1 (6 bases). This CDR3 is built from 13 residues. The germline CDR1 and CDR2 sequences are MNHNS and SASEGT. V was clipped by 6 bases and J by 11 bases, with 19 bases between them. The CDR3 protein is CASRGTFRGRAFF. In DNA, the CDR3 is TGTGCCAGCAGGGGGACTTTCAGGGGCCGCGCTTTCTTT.

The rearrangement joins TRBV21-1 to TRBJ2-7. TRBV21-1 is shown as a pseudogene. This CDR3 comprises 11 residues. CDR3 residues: CASSNQIEQYF. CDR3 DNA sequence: TGTGCCAGCAGCAACCAAATCGAGCAGTACTTC.

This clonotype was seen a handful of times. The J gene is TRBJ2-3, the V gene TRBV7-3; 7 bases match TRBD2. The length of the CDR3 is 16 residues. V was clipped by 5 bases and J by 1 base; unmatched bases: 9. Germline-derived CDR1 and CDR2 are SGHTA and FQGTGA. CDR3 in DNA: TGTGCCAGCAGCACCCTCCTGGCGGGGGGCACAGATACGCAGTATTTT. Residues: CASSTLLAGGTDTQYF.

CDR3 coding DNA: TGTGCCAGCAGCCGCGACCCCACAGGGGAAGGCTACACCTTC. This encodes CASSRDPTGEGYTF. This rearrangement joins TRBV7-2 to TRBJ1-2, with 7 bases that match TRBD1. The germline V gene encodes CDR1 SGHTA and CDR2 FQGNSA. The CDR3 sequence is 14 residues long. Losses at the gene ends were 5 bases for V and 8 bases for J; bases not matched to a gene: 11.

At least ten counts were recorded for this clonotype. The CDR3 nucleotides are TGCGCCAGCGGGGATCGGGCCCTCACAGATACGCAGTATTTT. Amino acids: CASGDRALTDTQYF. The V call is TRBV5-1, the J call TRBJ2-3, with unresolved D. CDR3 length: 14 residues. CDR1 SGHRS and CDR2 YFSETQ come from the germline V gene. Trimming shortened V by 7 bases and J by 2 bases, and 14 bases separated the two germline ends.

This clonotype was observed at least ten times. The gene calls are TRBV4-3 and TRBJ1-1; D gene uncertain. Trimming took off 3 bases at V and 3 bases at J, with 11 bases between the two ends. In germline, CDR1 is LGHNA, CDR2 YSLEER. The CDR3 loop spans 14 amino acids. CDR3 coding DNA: TGCGCCAGCAGCCACGAGACGGCGGACACTGAAGCTTTCTTT. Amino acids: CASSHETADTEAFF.

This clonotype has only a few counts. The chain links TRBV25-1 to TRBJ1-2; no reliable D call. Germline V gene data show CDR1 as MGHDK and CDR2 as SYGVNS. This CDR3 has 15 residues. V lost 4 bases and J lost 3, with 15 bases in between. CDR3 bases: TGTGCCAGCAGTGCTTCAAGGACGGACTACTATGGCTACACCTTC. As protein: CASSASRTDYYGYTF.

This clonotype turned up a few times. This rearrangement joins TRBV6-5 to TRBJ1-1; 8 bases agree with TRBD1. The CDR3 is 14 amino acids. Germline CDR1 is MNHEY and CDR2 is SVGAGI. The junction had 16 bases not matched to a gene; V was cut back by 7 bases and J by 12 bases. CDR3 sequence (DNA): TGTGCCAGCACCTTAGACCCAACAGGGGGTCGGTCTTTCTTT. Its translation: CASTLDPTGGRSFF.

This CDR3 reads CASSQDRGPSEAFF. Written as DNA, the CDR3 is TGTGCCAGCAGCCAAGATAGGGGGCCGTCTGAAGCTTTCTTT. The V gene is TRBV4-2, the J gene TRBJ1-1; 7 bases are a match to TRBD1. Germline assignment: CDR1 LGHNA and CDR2 YNFKEQ. The V and J ends lost 0 bases and 6 bases, in that order; junction bases with no gene match: 4. The CDR3 runs to 14 residues.

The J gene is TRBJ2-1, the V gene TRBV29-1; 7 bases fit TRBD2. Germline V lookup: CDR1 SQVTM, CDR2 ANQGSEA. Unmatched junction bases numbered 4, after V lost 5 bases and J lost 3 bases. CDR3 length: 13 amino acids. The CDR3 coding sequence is TGCAGCGTTTGGGGGAGGGACTACAATGAGCAGTTCTTC. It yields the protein CSVWGRDYNEQFF.

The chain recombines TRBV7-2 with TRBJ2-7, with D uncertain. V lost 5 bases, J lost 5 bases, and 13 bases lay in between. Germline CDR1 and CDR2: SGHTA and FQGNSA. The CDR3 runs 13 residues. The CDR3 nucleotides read TGTGCCAGCAGCCCGACCGCTGGGAACGAGCAGTACTTC. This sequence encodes CASSPTAGNEQYF.

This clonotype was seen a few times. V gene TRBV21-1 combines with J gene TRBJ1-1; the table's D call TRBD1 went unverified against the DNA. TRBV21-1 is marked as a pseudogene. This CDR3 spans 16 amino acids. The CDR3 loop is CASNPEWEQARTEAFF. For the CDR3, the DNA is TGTGCCAGCAACCCCGAGTGGGAACAGGCCCGGACTGAAGCTTTCTTT.

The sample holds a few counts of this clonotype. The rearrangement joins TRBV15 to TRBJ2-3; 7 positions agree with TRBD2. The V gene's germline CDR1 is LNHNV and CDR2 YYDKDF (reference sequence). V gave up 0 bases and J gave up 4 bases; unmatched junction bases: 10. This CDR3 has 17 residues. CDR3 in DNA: TGTGCCACCAGCAGAGAGGTGGGAACTAGCGAGGCAGATACGCAGTATTTT. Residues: CATSREVGTSEADTQYF. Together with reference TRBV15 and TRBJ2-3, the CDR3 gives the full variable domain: DAMVIQNPRYQVTQFGKPVTLSCSQTLNHNVMYWYQQKSSQAPKLLFHYYDKDFNNEADTPDNFQSRRPNTSFCFLDIRSPGLGDTAMYLCATSREVGTSEADTQYFGPGTRLTVL.

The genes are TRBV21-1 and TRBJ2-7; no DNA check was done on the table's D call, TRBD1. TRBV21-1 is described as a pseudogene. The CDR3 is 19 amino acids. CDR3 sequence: CASSKGSNWRRGGYQEQYF. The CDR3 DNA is TGTGCCAGCAGCAAAGGCTCGAATTGGAGGAGGGGCGGTTATCAAGAGCAGTACTTC.

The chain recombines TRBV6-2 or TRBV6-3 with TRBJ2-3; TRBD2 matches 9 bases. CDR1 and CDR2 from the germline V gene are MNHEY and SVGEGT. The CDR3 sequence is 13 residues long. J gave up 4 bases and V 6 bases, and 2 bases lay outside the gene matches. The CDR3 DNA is TGTGCCAGCAGGAGGACTAGCGCAGATACGCAGTATTTT. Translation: CASRRTSADTQYF.

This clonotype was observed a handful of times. CDR3 sequence: CASSYGDSPLHF. CDR3 DNA: TGTGCCAGCAGTTACGGGGACTCACCCCTCCACTTT. The J gene is TRBJ1-6, the V gene TRBV6-2 or TRBV6-3, with a possible D match to TRBD1 (5 bases). V gave up 2 bases and J gave up 10 bases, with 6 bases separating them. Germline loops: CDR1 MNHEY, CDR2 SVGEGT. The CDR3 covers 12 residues.

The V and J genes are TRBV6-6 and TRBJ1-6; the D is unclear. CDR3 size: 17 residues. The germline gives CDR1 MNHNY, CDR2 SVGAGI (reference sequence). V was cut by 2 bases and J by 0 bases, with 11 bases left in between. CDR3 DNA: TGTGCCAGCAGTTACCCAGAACAGAGCTCCTATAATTCACCCCTCCACTTT. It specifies CASSYPEQSSYNSPLHF.

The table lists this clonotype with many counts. CDR3 residues: CASSQGLMGQPQHF. The CDR3 DNA reads TGTGCCAGCAGCCAAGGTCTGATGGGTCAGCCCCAGCATTTT. This rearrangement joins TRBV3-1 to TRBJ1-5; D not resolved. The CDR3 has 14 residues. Trimming shortened V by 1 base and J by 6 bases, and 10 bases separated the two germline ends. The germline V gene has CDR1 LGHDT and CDR2 YNNKEL (reference sequence). The full variable domain, rest sourced from reference TRBV3-1 and TRBJ1-5, is DTAVSQTPKYLVTQMGNDKSIKCEQNLGHDTMYWYKQDSKKFLKIMFSYNNKELIINETVPNRFSPKSPDKAHLNLHINSLELGDSAVYFCASSQGLMGQPQHFGDGTRLSIL.

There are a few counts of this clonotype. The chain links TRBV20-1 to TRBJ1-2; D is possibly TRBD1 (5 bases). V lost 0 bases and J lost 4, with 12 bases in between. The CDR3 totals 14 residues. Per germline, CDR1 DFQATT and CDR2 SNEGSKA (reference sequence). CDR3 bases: TGCAGTGCTAGAGACCCAGGGCCATTCTATGGCTACACCTTC. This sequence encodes CSARDPGPFYGYTF.